The next 5 T cell receptor beta chains were all read from a single sample in a study of T cell responses to AZD1222 COVID-19 vaccine. Only in-frame clones appear in the TCRdb table, and some are missing; sequencing was by immunoSEQ multiplex PCR. Among about 89,000 clones listed, 90% to 95% were seen once. Sequences were derived from peripheral blood, sampled 28 days after the second AZD1222 dose. These TCRs come from an adult who received the AZD1222 COVID-19 vaccine.

The chain couples TRBV9 to TRBJ2-7; D gene uncertain. V gave up 3 bases and J gave up 7 bases, with 17 bases separating them. The CDR3 extends over 14 amino acids. Germline V gene lookup returns CDR1 SGDLS and CDR2 YYNGEE. This CDR3 is CASSGQAEAGEQYF. As DNA, the CDR3 is TGTGCCAGCAGCGGGCAGGCCGAGGCCGGGGAGCAGTACTTC.

The genes are TRBV29-1 and TRBJ2-7; D perhaps matches TRBD1 (5 bases). Germline V CDR1 and CDR2: SQVTM, ANQGSEA. Trimming took off 8 bases at V and 5 bases at J, with 13 bases between the two ends. This CDR3 is built from 11 residues. The CDR3 here is CSTSQGDEQYF. CDR3 DNA sequence: TGCAGCACCAGTCAGGGCGACGAGCAGTACTTC.

The chain links TRBV9 to TRBJ1-6; TRBD1 agrees at 9 bases. Germline V gene data show CDR1 as SGDLS and CDR2 as YYNGEE. The length of the CDR3 is 15 residues. V shed 3 bases and J 4 bases; nucleotides not matched to a gene: 2. CDR3 nucleotides: TGTGCCAGCAGCGGGACAGGGGTGTATAATTCACCCCTCCACTTT. Translated, it gives CASSGTGVYNSPLHF.

The rearrangement uses TRBV11-2 and TRBJ1-1; unclear D gene. The germline CDR1 and CDR2 sequences are SGHAT and FQNNGV. This CDR3 has 15 amino acids. Trimming stripped 0 bases from V and 6 bases from J, with 14 bases between. The CDR3 is CASSLDLGRSAEAFF. The CDR3 nucleotides are TGTGCCAGCAGCTTAGATCTGGGCCGCTCGGCTGAAGCTTTCTTT.

The chain combines TRBV15 with TRBJ1-4, with 9 nucleotides matching TRBD1. The trim removed 3 bases at V and 5 bases at J, leaving 4 bases unmatched. There are 15 residues in the CDR3. The germline V gene has CDR1 LNHNV and CDR2 YYDKDF (reference sequence). The CDR3 nucleotides read TGTGCCACCAGCAGGGACAGGGGATCGAATGAAAAACTGTTTTTT. It encodes CATSRDRGSNEKLFF.